This TCR beta chain was sequenced in a study of T cell responses to AZD1222 COVID-19 vaccine. Libraries were prepared by immunoSEQ multiplex PCR; TCRdb keeps only in-frame clonotypes and omits some of them. The data show about 150,000 clones, 84% seen once. Trimming took 3 bases from V and 6 from J, leaving 35 bases between them. CDR1 WNHNN and CDR2 SYGVQD come from the germline V gene (reference sequence). The CDR3 loop spans 21 amino acids. This sequence was found in an adult in good health. The sequenced sample was peripheral blood, obtained on day 0 of AZD1222 vaccination. The J gene is TRBJ1-2, the V gene TRBV10-1; maybe TRBD1 (6 bases). CDR3 loop: CASSDSLITQGRGYYSDGYTF. CDR3 coding DNA: TGCGCCAGCAGTGACTCCCTCATCACACAGGGAAGGGGATACTATTCGGATGGCTACACCTTC.